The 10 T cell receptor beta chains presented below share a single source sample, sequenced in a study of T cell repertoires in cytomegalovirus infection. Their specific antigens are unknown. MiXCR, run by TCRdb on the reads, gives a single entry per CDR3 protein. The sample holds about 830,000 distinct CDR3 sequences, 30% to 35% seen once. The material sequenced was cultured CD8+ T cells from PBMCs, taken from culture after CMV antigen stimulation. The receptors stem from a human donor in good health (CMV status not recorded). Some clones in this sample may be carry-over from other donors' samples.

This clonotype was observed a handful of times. This chain's CDR3 is CASSLSTGVTEAFF. The CDR3 region has the DNA TGTGCCAGCAGCTTATCAACAGGGGTGACTGAAGCTTTCTTT. The genes are TRBV7-6 and TRBJ1-1; 7 nucleotides line up with TRBD1. V dropped 2 bases and J dropped 5; count of bases not matched to a gene: 5. CDR1 is SGHVS and CDR2 is FNYEAQ in the germline V gene. The CDR3 extends over 14 amino acids. The variable domain in full, with the rest retrieved from reference TRBV7-6 and TRBJ1-1, is GAGVSQSPRYKVTKRGQDVALRCDPISGHVSLYWYRQALGQGPEFLTYFNYEAQQDKSGLPNDRFSAERPEGSISTLTIQRTEQRDSAMYRCASSLSTGVTEAFFGQGTRLTVV.

CDR3 sequence (DNA): TGTGCCAGCAGCCTAAGAGAGGGACAGATCACTCGGAACTATGGCTACACCTTC. Translating it yields CASSLREGQITRNYGYTF. The rearrangement uses TRBV9 and TRBJ1-2; 7 bases match TRBD1. Germline trimming cut 4 bases from V and 2 bases from J; bases unmatched to any gene: 17. The CDR3 length is 18 residues. Germline V gene lookup returns CDR1 SGDLS and CDR2 YYNGEE.

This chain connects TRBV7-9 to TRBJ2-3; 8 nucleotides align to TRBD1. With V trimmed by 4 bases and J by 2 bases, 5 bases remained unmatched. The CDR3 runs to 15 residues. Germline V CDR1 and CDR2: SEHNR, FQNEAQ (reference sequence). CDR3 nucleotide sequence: TGTGCCAGCAGCTCAAGACAGGGGTACACAGATACGCAGTATTTT. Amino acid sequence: CASSSRQGYTDTQYF. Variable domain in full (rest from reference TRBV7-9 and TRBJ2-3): DTGVSQNPRHKITKRGQNVTFRCDPISEHNRLYWYRQTLGQGPEFLTYFQNEAQLEKSRLLSDRFSAERPKGSFSTLEIQRTEQGDSAMYLCASSSRQGYTDTQYFGPGTRLTVL.

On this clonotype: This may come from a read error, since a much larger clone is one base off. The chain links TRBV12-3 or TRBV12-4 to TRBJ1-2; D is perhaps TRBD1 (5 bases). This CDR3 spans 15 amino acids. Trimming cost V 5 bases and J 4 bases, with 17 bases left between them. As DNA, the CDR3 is TGTGCCAGCAGTCGAAAGACAGTGGGGCTCTATGGCTACACCTTC. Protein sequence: CASSRKTVGLYGYTF.

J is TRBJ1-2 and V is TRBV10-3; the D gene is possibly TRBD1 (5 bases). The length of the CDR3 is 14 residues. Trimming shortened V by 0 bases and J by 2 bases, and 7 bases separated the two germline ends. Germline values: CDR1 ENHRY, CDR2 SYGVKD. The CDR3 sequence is CAISESGRNYGYTF. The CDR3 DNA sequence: TGTGCCATCAGTGAGTCGGGGCGAAACTATGGCTACACCTTC.

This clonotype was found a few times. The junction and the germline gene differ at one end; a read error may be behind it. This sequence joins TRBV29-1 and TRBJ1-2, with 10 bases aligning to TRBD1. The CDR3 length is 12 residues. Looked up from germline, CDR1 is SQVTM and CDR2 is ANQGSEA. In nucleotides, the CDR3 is TGCAGCGTCGAAGACAGGGGGCGAGGCTACACCTTC. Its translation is CSVEDRGRGYTF.

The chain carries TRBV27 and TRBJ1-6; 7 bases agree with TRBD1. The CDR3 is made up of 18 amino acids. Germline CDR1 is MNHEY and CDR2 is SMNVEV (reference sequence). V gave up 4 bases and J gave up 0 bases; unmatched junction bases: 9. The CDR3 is CASSSSGTAISYNSPLHF. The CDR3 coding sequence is TGTGCCAGCAGTTCCTCCGGGACAGCAATCTCCTATAATTCACCCCTCCACTTT.

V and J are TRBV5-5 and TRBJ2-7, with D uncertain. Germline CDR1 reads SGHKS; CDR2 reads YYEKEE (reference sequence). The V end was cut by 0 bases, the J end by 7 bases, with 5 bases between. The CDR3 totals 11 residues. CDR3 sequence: CASSLEGEQYV. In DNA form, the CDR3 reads TGTGCCAGCAGCTTGGAGGGAGAGCAGTACGTC.

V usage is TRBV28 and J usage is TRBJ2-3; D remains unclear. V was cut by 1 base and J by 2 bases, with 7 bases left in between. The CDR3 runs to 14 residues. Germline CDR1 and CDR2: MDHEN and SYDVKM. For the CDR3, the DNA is TGTGCCAGCAGTTTATCTGCAGTCACAGATACGCAGTATTTT. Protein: CASSLSAVTDTQYF. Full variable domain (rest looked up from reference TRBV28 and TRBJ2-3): DVKVTQSSRYLVKRTGEKVFLECVQDMDHENMFWYRQDPGLGLRLIYFSYDVKMKEKGDIPEGYSVSREKKERFSLILESASTNQTSMYLCASSLSAVTDTQYFGPGTRLTVL.

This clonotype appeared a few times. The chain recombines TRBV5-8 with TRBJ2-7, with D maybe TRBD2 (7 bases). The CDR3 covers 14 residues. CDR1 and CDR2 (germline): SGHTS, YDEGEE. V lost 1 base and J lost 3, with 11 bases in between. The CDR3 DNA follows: TGTGCCAGCAGCTTGACAGGGAGGGTCTACGAGCAGTACTTC. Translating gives CASSLTGRVYEQYF. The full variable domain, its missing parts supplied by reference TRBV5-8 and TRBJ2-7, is EAGVTQSPTHLIKTRGQQATLRCSPISGHTSVYWYQQALGLGLQFLLWYDEGEERNRGNFPPRFSGRQFPNYSSELNVNALELEDSALYLCASSLTGRVYEQYFGPGTRLTVT.